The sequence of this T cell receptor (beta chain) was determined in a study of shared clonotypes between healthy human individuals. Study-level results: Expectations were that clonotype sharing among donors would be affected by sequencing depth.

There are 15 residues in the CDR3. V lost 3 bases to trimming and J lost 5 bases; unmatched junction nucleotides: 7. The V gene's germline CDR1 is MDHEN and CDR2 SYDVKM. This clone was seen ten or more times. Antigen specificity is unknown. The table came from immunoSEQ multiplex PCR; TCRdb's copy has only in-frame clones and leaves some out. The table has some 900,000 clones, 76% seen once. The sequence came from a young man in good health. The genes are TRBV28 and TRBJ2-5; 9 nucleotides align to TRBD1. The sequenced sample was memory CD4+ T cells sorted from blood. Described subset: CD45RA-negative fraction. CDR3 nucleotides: TGTGCCAGCAGTTTTGTCACAGGGGGCTTGGAGACCCAGTACTTC. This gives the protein CASSFVTGGLETQYF.